This is a list of T cell receptor beta chains from one sample in a study of cytomegalovirus exposure and HLA in healthy donors. Using immunoSEQ multiplex PCR, the repertoire was profiled, and TCRdb retains in-frame clones only, with some absent. The sample consists of 160,000 or so clones, over 60% of them appearing once. The specimen was PBMCs. The source of these receptors is a woman aged 25 to 39 in good health and CMV-seronegative. Both conserved end residues are part of each CDR3. Fields, in order: D gene, V gene, J gene, clone size, CDR3 protein, CDR3 DNA. The D gene is left open where the match is weak. Rows may omit the clone size; those that give it use once, few, many or a size class.

d_gene: TRBD1; v_gene: TRBV5-1; j_gene: TRBJ2-1; abundance: .; CDR3aa: CASSSGQGFDEQFF; CDR3nt: TGCGCCAGCAGCTCAGGACAGGGGTTCGATGAGCAGTTCTTC
d_gene: .; v_gene: TRBV10-3; j_gene: TRBJ1-1; abundance: once; CDR3aa: CAISDSGQYNTEAFF; CDR3nt: TGTGCCATCAGTGACTCTGGACAGTATAACACTGAAGCTTTCTTT
d_gene: TRBD2; v_gene: TRBV7-7; j_gene: TRBJ2-3; abundance: .; CDR3aa: CASSLGLAGGSDTQYF; CDR3nt: TGTGCTAGCAGCTTAGGACTAGCGGGAGGATCAGATACGCAGTATTTT
d_gene: .; v_gene: TRBV30; j_gene: TRBJ1-6; abundance: few; CDR3aa: CAWRDTVGNSPLHF; CDR3nt: TGTGCCTGGAGGGACACAGTTGGCAATTCACCCCTCCACTTT
d_gene: .; v_gene: TRBV4-1; j_gene: TRBJ2-5; abundance: once; CDR3aa: CASSQIVLRGFSETQYF; CDR3nt: TGCGCCAGCAGCCAGATTGTCCTTAGGGGGTTTAGCGAGACCCAGTACTTC
d_gene: .; v_gene: TRBV10-3; j_gene: TRBJ2-7; abundance: .; CDR3aa: CANRDSATYEQYF; CDR3nt: TGTGCCAACCGGGACTCGGCTACCTACGAGCAGTACTTC
d_gene: TRBD1; v_gene: TRBV15; j_gene: TRBJ2-5; abundance: .; CDR3aa: CATSRDRDRGHETQYF; CDR3nt: TGTGCCACCAGCAGAGATAGAGACAGGGGGCACGAGACCCAGTACTTC
d_gene: TRBD2; v_gene: TRBV10-3; j_gene: TRBJ2-7; abundance: .; CDR3aa: CAISDGRVPYEQYF; CDR3nt: TGTGCCATCAGTGACGGGAGGGTACCCTACGAGCAGTACTTC
d_gene: .; v_gene: TRBV4-1; j_gene: TRBJ2-7; abundance: .; CDR3aa: CASSQDAPGAGDEQYF; CDR3nt: TGCGCCAGCAGCCAGGATGCTCCAGGGGCCGGTGACGAGCAGTACTTC
d_gene: .; v_gene: TRBV30; j_gene: TRBJ1-4; abundance: .; CDR3aa: CAWGTPSTNEKLFF; CDR3nt: TGTGCCTGGGGGACACCCTCAACTAATGAAAAACTGTTTTTT
d_gene: TRBD1; v_gene: TRBV28; j_gene: TRBJ2-3; abundance: .; CDR3aa: CASKPDRAWSDTQYF; CDR3nt: TGTGCCAGCAAACCCGACAGGGCGTGGTCAGATACGCAGTATTTT
d_gene: .; v_gene: TRBV27; j_gene: TRBJ2-7; abundance: .; CDR3aa: CASSLGGSHEQYF; CDR3nt: TGTGCCAGCAGTTTAGGAGGGAGCCACGAGCAGTACTTC
d_gene: TRBD2; v_gene: TRBV2; j_gene: TRBJ2-2; abundance: .; CDR3aa: CASRQLAGGNTGELFF; CDR3nt: TGTGCCAGCAGACAGCTAGCGGGAGGGAACACCGGGGAGCTGTTTTTT
d_gene: .; v_gene: TRBV27; j_gene: TRBJ2-5; abundance: .; CDR3aa: CASSPHSYQETQYF; CDR3nt: TGTGCCAGCAGTCCGCACTCGTACCAAGAGACCCAGTACTTC
d_gene: TRBD1; v_gene: TRBV7-2; j_gene: TRBJ1-1; abundance: .; CDR3aa: CASSKTGTGVFEAFF; CDR3nt: TGTGCCAGCAGCAAAACCGGGACAGGGGTATTCGAAGCTTTCTTT
d_gene: TRBD1; v_gene: TRBV5-1; j_gene: TRBJ2-7; abundance: .; CDR3aa: CASSFGTAYEQYF; CDR3nt: TGCGCCAGCAGCTTCGGGACAGCCTACGAGCAGTACTTC
d_gene: TRBD2; v_gene: TRBV9; j_gene: TRBJ2-3; abundance: .; CDR3aa: CASSGPRGGRDLLGTDTQYF; CDR3nt: TGTGCCAGCAGCGGGCCCCGGGGCGGGAGGGACCTTCTTGGCACAGATACGCAGTATTTT
d_gene: TRBD1; v_gene: TRBV7-2; j_gene: TRBJ1-1; abundance: once; CDR3aa: CASSLVGQVNTEAFF; CDR3nt: TGTGCCAGCAGCTTAGTTGGACAGGTCAACACTGAAGCTTTCTTT
d_gene: TRBD2; v_gene: TRBV28; j_gene: TRBJ2-5; abundance: .; CDR3aa: CASSPTGTRIVTQYF; CDR3nt: TGTGCCAGCAGTCCTACCGGGACTAGGATCGTGACCCAGTACTTC
d_gene: TRBD1; v_gene: TRBV27; j_gene: TRBJ1-4; abundance: .; CDR3aa: CASRPDRVGEKLFF; CDR3nt: TGTGCCAGCAGACCGGACAGGGTGGGGGAAAAACTGTTTTTT
d_gene: TRBD1; v_gene: TRBV11-2; j_gene: TRBJ2-5; abundance: .; CDR3aa: CASSQDRVGETQYF; CDR3nt: TGTGCCAGCAGCCAAGACAGGGTAGGAGAGACCCAGTACTTC
d_gene: .; v_gene: TRBV2; j_gene: TRBJ1-6; abundance: .; CDR3aa: CASRQGNSPLHF; CDR3nt: TGTGCCAGCCGGCAGGGTAATTCACCCCTCCACTTT